The TCR beta chain described here comes from a study of technical replicates of blood from a handful of donors. Generated by immunoSEQ multiplex PCR, the TCRdb table keeps only in-frame clones and is missing some. This table holds about 84,000 clones, 98% found once. Trimming pared 3 bases from V and 0 bases from J, leaving 13 bases between. There are 16 residues in the CDR3. Germline-derived CDR1 and CDR2 are SGDLS and YYNGEE. V is TRBV9 and J is TRBJ2-1; weak D call: TRBD2 (5 bases). The origin of this receptor is a human donor in good health. Sequences were obtained from T cells isolated from PBMCs. This CDR3 is CASSARAVTSYNEQFF. In DNA form, the CDR3 reads TGTGCCAGCAGCGCCAGAGCGGTTACCTCCTACAATGAGCAGTTCTTC. Combining the CDR3 with reference TRBV9 and TRBJ2-1 gives the whole variable domain DSGVTQTPKHLITATGQRVTLRCSPRSGDLSVYWYQQSLDQGLQFLIQYYNGEERAKGNILERFSAQQFPDLHSELNLSSLELGDSALYFCASSARAVTSYNEQFFGPGTRLTVL.